The 3 T cell receptor beta chains below come from one sample, sequenced in a study of cytomegalovirus exposure and HLA in healthy donors. The PCR was carried out with 60 Vbeta primers and 13 Jbeta primers. Some clones are missing from TCRdb's copy, which holds only in-frame ones; the method was immunoSEQ multiplex PCR. The sample carries over 150,000 clones, about four fifths recorded once. Specimen: PBMCs. These receptors were taken from a man aged 30 to 45 in good health and CMV-seropositive.

V and J are TRBV13 and TRBJ2-3; D is ambiguous. CDR3 length equals 13 residues. V was pared by 4 bases and J by 4 bases, with 9 bases between. Germline CDR1 PRHDT, CDR2 FYEKMQ (reference sequence). The CDR3 loop reads CASSSYFADTQYF. The CDR3 region has the DNA TGTGCCAGCAGCTCCTACTTTGCAGATACGCAGTATTTT.

The gene calls are TRBV5-1 and TRBJ2-1; no clear D gene. The V end was cut by 1 base, the J end by 2 bases, with 10 bases between. The CDR3 totals 15 residues. Germline V lookup: CDR1 SGHRS, CDR2 YFSETQ. CDR3 in amino acids: CASSLIRVAYNEQFF. The CDR3 coding sequence is TGCGCCAGCAGCTTGATCCGGGTCGCCTACAATGAGCAGTTCTTC.

This rearrangement joins TRBV5-5 to TRBJ1-1; 7 nucleotides agree with TRBD1. V was clipped by 4 bases and J by 2 bases; unmatched bases: 8. Germline CDR1 reads SGHKS; CDR2 reads YYEKEE (reference sequence). There are 15 residues in the CDR3. This CDR3 is CASSDDTGDNTEAFF. The CDR3 coding sequence is TGTGCCAGCAGCGACGATACAGGGGACAACACTGAAGCTTTCTTT.